What follows are 25 T cell receptor beta chains derived from one specimen sequenced in a study of blood T cell repertoires in COVID-19. TCRdb's table, derived via immunoSEQ multiplex PCR, lists solely in-frame clones and lacks some. Of 250,000 or so clones in the sample, 88% were seen once. The sequenced sample consisted of PBMCs or T cells enriched from blood (not recorded which). These receptors all stem from a woman in her 40s who had been exposed to COVID-19.

This chain connects TRBV5-1 to TRBJ2-6; 8 bases agree with TRBD1. With V trimmed by 2 bases and J by 4 bases, 2 bases remained unmatched. There are 15 residues in the CDR3. In germline, CDR1 is SGHRS, CDR2 YFSETQ. CDR3 bases: TGCGCCAGCAGCTTACAGGGGGACGGGGCCAACGTCCTGACTTTC. It encodes CASSLQGDGANVLTF.

The rearrangement links TRBV9 to TRBJ2-3; 8 positions match TRBD2. The CDR3 contains 15 residues. Germline CDR1 reads SGDLS; CDR2 reads YYNGEE. The V segment lost 3 bases and the J segment 0 bases; nucleotides outside the gene matches: 3. CDR3 region: CASSASGPSTDTQYF. The CDR3 region has the DNA TGTGCCAGCAGCGCTAGCGGGCCGAGCACAGATACGCAGTATTTT.

V usage is TRBV7-9 and J usage is TRBJ2-7, with TRBD1 matching 9 bases. Trimming cost V 5 bases and J 1 base; bases outside gene matches: 3. This CDR3 comprises 14 residues. In germline, CDR1 is SEHNR, CDR2 FQNEAQ (reference sequence). CDR3 in amino acids: CASSPGTGSYEQYF. The CDR3 coding sequence is TGTGCCAGCAGCCCCGGGACAGGGTCCTACGAGCAGTACTTC.

This chain joins TRBV29-1 and TRBJ1-2; the D is unclear. Trimming pared 4 bases from V and 5 bases from J, leaving 8 bases between. The CDR3 consists of 11 residues. Germline V gene lookup returns CDR1 SQVTM and CDR2 ANQGSEA. In nucleotides, the CDR3 is TGCAGCGTTGTGCGGGGATATGGCTACACCTTC. Translated: CSVVRGYGYTF.

This chain links TRBV28 with TRBJ1-5; D not certain. The CDR3 is 14 residues long. Germline V gene data show CDR1 as MDHEN and CDR2 as SYDVKM. Trimming removed 1 base from V and 11 bases from J, with 15 bases in between. CDR3 nucleotides: TGTGCCAGCAGTTTATCGGCGGTCGATTCGACCCAGCATTTT. Its translation: CASSLSAVDSTQHF. Supplemented by reference TRBV28 and TRBJ1-5, the full variable domain reads DVKVTQSSRYLVKRTGEKVFLECVQDMDHENMFWYRQDPGLGLRLIYFSYDVKMKEKGDIPEGYSVSREKKERFSLILESASTNQTSMYLCASSLSAVDSTQHFGDGTRLSIL.

Remarks on this clone: The sample carries other DNA sequences with the same CDR3. The chain recombines TRBV18 with TRBJ1-5, with 8 bases aligning to TRBD1. V shed 3 bases, J shed 2 bases, and the junction held 0 bases outside the gene matches. The CDR3 runs to 14 residues. From germline, CDR1 is KGHSH and CDR2 LQKENI. CDR3 sequence (DNA): TGTGCCAGCTCACCGGGACAGGGCAATCAGCCCCAGCATTTT. Amino acids: CASSPGQGNQPQHF.

The V call is TRBV10-3, the J call TRBJ2-1; 14 positions match TRBD2. This CDR3 contains 19 residues. The germline V gene has CDR1 ENHRY and CDR2 SYGVKD. The trim removed 4 bases at V and 8 bases at J, leaving 16 bases unmatched. This chain's CDR3 is CAISGETSGRAIYLDEQFF. The CDR3 nucleotides read TGTGCCATCAGTGGCGAGACTAGCGGGAGGGCCATTTATCTGGATGAGCAGTTCTTC.

The CDR3 here is CASSATGGFPYGYTF. The CDR3 DNA reads as TGTGCCAGCAGTGCGACAGGGGGGTTTCCCTATGGCTACACCTTC. The chain has TRBV27 and TRBJ1-2; 9 bases are a match to TRBD1. The germline V gene has CDR1 MNHEY and CDR2 SMNVEV (reference sequence). V was pared by 5 bases and J by 4 bases, with 8 bases of the junction left unmatched. This CDR3 has 15 amino acids.

V usage is TRBV27 and J usage is TRBJ2-1; 8 nucleotides line up with TRBD1. The V segment lost 3 bases and the J segment 5 bases; nucleotides outside the gene matches: 9. The CDR3 is 16 residues long. Germline assignment: CDR1 MNHEY and CDR2 SMNVEV (reference sequence). The CDR3: CASSFGLGQGNNEQFF. Here the CDR3 DNA reads TGTGCCAGCAGTTTCGGGCTAGGACAGGGAAACAATGAGCAGTTCTTC.

The V call is TRBV27, the J call TRBJ1-2; D gene uncertain. The V end was cut by 5 bases, the J end by 2 bases, with 12 bases between. This CDR3 contains 14 residues. Looked up from germline, CDR1 is MNHEY and CDR2 is SMNVEV (reference sequence). This chain's CDR3 is CASSSFGENYGYTF. Written as DNA, the CDR3 is TGTGCCAGCAGTAGTTTCGGGGAAAACTATGGCTACACCTTC.

This clone was seen a single time. CDR3 DNA: TGTGCCAGCAGCTGGGGGGACAGACCTAACAATGAGCAGTTCTTC. This encodes CASSWGDRPNNEQFF. This chain joins TRBV5-6 and TRBJ2-1; weak D call: TRBD1 (7 bases). The V end was cut by 3 bases, the J end by 5 bases, with 15 bases between. Germline CDR1 is SGHDT and CDR2 is YYEEEE. CDR3 size: 15 residues. The full variable domain, in which reference TRBV5-6 and TRBJ2-1 provide the parts outside the CDR3, is DAGVTQSPTHLIKTRGQQVTLRCSPKSGHDTVSWYQQALGQGPQFIFQYYEEEERQRGNFPDRFSGHQFPNYSSELNVNALLLGDSALYLCASSWGDRPNNEQFFGPGTRLTVL.

This chain uses TRBV9 with TRBJ1-3; D not resolved. Germline CDR1 is SGDLS and CDR2 is YYNGEE. This CDR3 is 16 amino acids long. The V and J ends lost 4 bases and 0 bases respectively, with 14 bases between them. CDR3 in DNA: TGTGCCAGCAGCCGTGCTAGCCGACCCTCTGGAAACACCATATATTTT. It yields the protein CASSRASRPSGNTIYF.

This rearrangement joins TRBV28 to TRBJ1-1; D call uncertain. Germline CDR1 and CDR2: MDHEN and SYDVKM. The CDR3 length is 11 residues. V was cut by 7 bases and J by 6 bases, with 9 bases left in between. The CDR3 nucleotides are TGTGCCAGCATTGGGCCCTCTGAAGCTTTCTTT. Translated: CASIGPSEAFF.

Here the CDR3 reads CASSLGGRLNEKLFF. The CDR3 DNA sequence: TGTGCCAGCAGTTTGGGGGGAAGGCTTAATGAAAAACTGTTTTTT. The chain uses TRBV28 and TRBJ1-4; D is possibly TRBD1 (5 bases). V gave up 3 bases and J gave up 4 bases, with 12 bases separating them. This CDR3 is 15 amino acids long. Germline CDR1 MDHEN, CDR2 SYDVKM.

This clone was seen once. The genes are TRBV7-8 and TRBJ1-4, with D maybe TRBD1 (5 bases). The germline V gene encodes CDR1 SGHVS and CDR2 FQNEAQ. Trimming pared 9 bases from V and 0 bases from J, leaving 17 bases between. This CDR3 is built from 16 residues. Here the CDR3 DNA reads TGTGCCAGTCAGTTTCTGTCCAGGGCAACTAATGAAAAACTGTTTTTT. Residues: CASQFLSRATNEKLFF.

The V and J genes are TRBV5-1 and TRBJ2-5, with D tentatively TRBD2 (6 bases). V lost 7 bases, J lost 2 bases, and 12 bases lay in between. The CDR3 has 13 amino acids. Germline CDR1 SGHRS, CDR2 YFSETQ. DNA for the CDR3: TGCGCCAGCGCCGGGACTCGGCAAGAGACCCAGTACTTC. Its protein product is CASAGTRQETQYF.

The rearrangement links TRBV3-1 (or the pseudogene TRBV3-2) to TRBJ2-7; D is perhaps TRBD2 (5 bases). CDR3 length equals 11 residues. Germline values: CDR1 LGHDT, CDR2 YNNKEL (reference sequence). Trimming removed 1 base at V and 12 bases at J, with 10 bases between. The CDR3 loop is CASSQGTSPYF. The CDR3 DNA reads as TGTGCCAGCAGCCAAGGGACTTCCCCGTACTTC.

J is TRBJ1-3 and V is TRBV28; TRBD1 aligns across 9 bases. The ends lost 4 bases at V and 2 bases at J; junction bases unmatched: 9. Germline CDR1 reads MDHEN; CDR2 reads SYDVKM. The CDR3 sequence is 17 residues long. The CDR3, as DNA: TGTGCCAGCAGTTCATATATACGACAGGGGGCTGGAAACACCATATATTTT. Protein: CASSSYIRQGAGNTIYF. Using reference TRBV28 and TRBJ1-3 for the parts outside the CDR3, the full variable domain is DVKVTQSSRYLVKRTGEKVFLECVQDMDHENMFWYRQDPGLGLRLIYFSYDVKMKEKGDIPEGYSVSREKKERFSLILESASTNQTSMYLCASSSYIRQGAGNTIYFGEGSWLTVV.

The chain employs TRBV6-2 or TRBV6-3 and TRBJ1-2; the D is unclear. The CDR3 has 14 residues. V was shortened by 2 bases and J by 8 bases, with 15 bases between the two germline ends. CDR1 is MNHEY and CDR2 is SVGEGT in the germline V gene. In DNA form, the CDR3 reads TGTGCCAGCAGTTACACGGCGGGCCGGCGGGGCTACACCTTC. This sequence encodes CASSYTAGRRGYTF.

CDR3 loop: CASSRDTLGNTEAFF. In DNA form, the CDR3 reads TGTGCCAGCAGCAGGGACACTCTAGGGAACACTGAAGCTTTCTTT. The chain employs TRBV7-2 and TRBJ1-1; D possibly corresponds to TRBD1 (6 bases). The length of the CDR3 is 15 residues. CDR1 is SGHTA, CDR2 FQGNSA, per germline. V was pared by 5 bases and J by 1 base, with 14 bases between.

V is TRBV30 and J is TRBJ1-5, with D unclear. The CDR3 is 16 amino acids. Germline-derived CDR1 and CDR2 are GTSNPN and SVGIG (reference sequence). With 3 bases removed from V and 0 bases from J, the gap between germline ends came to 15 bases. CDR3 protein: CAWSPPGSTSNQPQHF. CDR3 nucleotide sequence: TGTGCCTGGAGCCCCCCGGGATCAACTAGCAATCAGCCCCAGCATTTT.

The chain links TRBV7-9 to TRBJ1-1; D gene ambiguous. The CDR3 length is 14 residues. Germline CDR1 SEHNR, CDR2 FQNEAQ (reference sequence). V gave up 5 bases and J gave up 1 base, with 11 bases separating them. The CDR3 DNA sequence: TGTGCCAGCAGCATAGGTCCAGGGAACACTGAAGCTTTCTTT. The encoded protein is CASSIGPGNTEAFF.

The chain uses TRBV3-1 (or the pseudogene TRBV3-2) and TRBJ2-5; a possible D gene is TRBD2 (5 bases). Trimming took off 1 base at V and 5 bases at J, with 14 bases between the two ends. The CDR3 spans 15 residues. The V gene's germline CDR1 is LGHDT and CDR2 YNNKEL (reference sequence). CDR3 coding DNA: TGTGCCAGCAGCCAAGGGGTGGGAGCCGTGGAGACCCAGTACTTC. It encodes CASSQGVGAVETQYF.

The chain employs TRBV6-2 or TRBV6-3 and TRBJ1-5; possibly TRBD1 for D (5 bases). Trimming removed 1 base from V and 3 bases from J, with 13 bases in between. The CDR3 spans 16 residues. Germline V gene data show CDR1 as MNHEY and CDR2 as SVGEGT. The CDR3 loop reads CASSYFSGENNQPQHF. The CDR3 DNA is TGTGCCAGCAGTTACTTTTCGGGGGAGAACAATCAGCCCCAGCATTTT.

The CDR3 protein is CASSPRSHGQGNPELHF. In DNA form, the CDR3 reads TGCGCCAGCAGCCCGAGAAGCCACGGACAGGGCAACCCGGAACTCCACTTT. The genes are TRBV4-3 and TRBJ1-6, with 8 nucleotides matching TRBD1. The CDR3 length is 17 residues. Germline loops: CDR1 LGHNA, CDR2 YSLEER. V lost 4 bases, J lost 16 bases, and 21 bases stayed unmatched.